The source of this T cell receptor (beta chain) is a study of cytomegalovirus exposure and HLA in healthy donors. CDR3 size: 14 residues. With 6 bases clipped from V and 5 bases from J, the junction kept 10 bases outside the gene matches. CDR1 SQVTM and CDR2 ANQGSEA come from the germline V gene. Amplification used 60 Vbeta primers and 13 Jbeta primers. This table comes from immunoSEQ multiplex PCR, and its TCRdb copy is limited to in-frame clones, with some not included. Of about 160,000 clones in the sample, roughly 80% were seen once. The receptor was derived from a man aged 25-45 years in good health and CMV-seropositive. Sequencing input: PBMCs. The rearrangement joins TRBV29-1 to TRBJ1-2; 9 positions agree with TRBD1. Written as DNA, the CDR3 is TGCAGCGTAGACAGGACAGGGGAAGAATATGGCTACACCTTC. Translation: CSVDRTGEEYGYTF.